The 32 T cell receptor beta chains below come from one sample, sequenced in a study of blood T cell repertoires in COVID-19. Repertoires were generated with immunoSEQ multiplex PCR, while TCRdb's copy carries only in-frame clones and drops some. The data hold 250,000 to 300,000 clones, with less than 85% observed a single time. The source material was peripheral blood. The receptors shown here come from a man aged 55 to 70 who had recovered from COVID-19.

The chain combines TRBV6-5 with TRBJ2-5; the D gene is possibly TRBD1 (5 bases). The CDR3 covers 14 residues. The germline gives CDR1 MNHEY, CDR2 SVGAGI. Trimming removed 5 bases from V and 5 bases from J, with 15 bases in between. The chain's CDR3 is CASSTRAPRETQYF. The CDR3 DNA follows: TGTGCCAGCAGTACCAGGGCCCCTCGTGAGACCCAGTACTTC.

The gene calls are TRBV5-1 and TRBJ2-1; possibly TRBD1 for D (6 bases). Germline CDR1 is SGHRS and CDR2 is YFSETQ. The CDR3 extends over 14 amino acids. Trimming took off 6 bases at V and 5 bases at J, with 15 bases between the two ends. CDR3 in DNA: TGCGCCAGCAAAAGGCAGGGGTTTGACAATGAGCAGTTCTTC. The encoded protein is CASKRQGFDNEQFF.

The chain has TRBV5-8 and TRBJ2-4; 7 bases are shared with TRBD1. Germline lookup yields CDR1 SGHTS and CDR2 YDEGEE. This CDR3 comprises 14 residues. V was clipped by 4 bases and J by 1 base; unmatched bases: 2. This CDR3 reads CASSLRGAKNIQYF. The DNA for the CDR3 is TGTGCCAGCAGCCTCAGGGGGGCCAAAAACATTCAGTACTTC.

The chain recombines TRBV18 with TRBJ2-2, with D maybe TRBD2 (6 bases). The CDR3 has 15 residues. Germline-derived CDR1 and CDR2 are KGHSH and LQKENI. The V and J ends lost 6 bases and 0 bases respectively, with 11 bases between them. CDR3 loop: CASSLGGSNTGELFF. The CDR3 DNA sequence: TGTGCCAGCTCTCTGGGGGGATCGAACACCGGGGAGCTGTTTTTT.

The V gene is TRBV6-5, the J gene TRBJ1-5, with a tentative D call TRBD1 (6 bases). The CDR3 is 14 residues long. V lost 6 bases and J 5 bases, leaving 14 bases between the germline ends. The germline V gene has CDR1 MNHEY and CDR2 SVGAGI. The DNA for the CDR3 is TGTGCCAGCAGCCGGACAGCTGTGTATCAGCCCCAGCATTTT. Its translation is CASSRTAVYQPQHF.

Only a few counts were recorded for this clone. The chain is built from TRBV19 and TRBJ1-4, with D tentatively TRBD1 (6 bases). Trimming stripped 7 bases from V and 8 bases from J, with 14 bases between. CDR1 is LNHDA, CDR2 SQIVND, per germline (reference sequence). The CDR3 sequence is 13 residues long. CDR3 loop: CASIGQPGEKLFF. The CDR3 DNA sequence: TGTGCCAGTATTGGACAGCCGGGGGAAAAACTGTTTTTT.

V is TRBV3-1 (or the pseudogene TRBV3-2) and J is TRBJ1-4; tentative D call: TRBD1 (5 bases). Trimming took off 4 bases at V and 7 bases at J, with 16 bases between the two ends. CDR1 LGHDT and CDR2 YNNKEL come from the germline V gene (reference sequence). CDR3 size: 15 residues. CDR3: CASSRNIGGSEKLFF. The CDR3 DNA reads TGTGCCAGCAGCCGAAACATTGGGGGGTCTGAAAAACTGTTTTTT.

This clone appeared once. The V and J genes are TRBV12-3 or TRBV12-4 and TRBJ2-5; possible D gene TRBD1, 6 bases. The CDR3 contains 13 residues. The germline V and J ends were trimmed by 7 bases and 9 bases, with 18 bases remaining between them. This CDR3 reads CASTQDGGLAQYF. The CDR3 region has the DNA TGTGCCAGCACACAGGATGGGGGCTTGGCCCAGTACTTC.

The J gene is TRBJ2-5, the V gene TRBV5-1, with 10 bases matching TRBD1. The germline CDR1 and CDR2 sequences are SGHRS and YFSETQ. Trimming removed 3 bases from V and 5 bases from J; junction bases left unmatched: 10. This CDR3 is built from 16 residues. In nucleotides, the CDR3 is TGCGCCAGCAGCTGGTTGGGACAGGGGTTAAGGGAGACCCAGTACTTC. This encodes CASSWLGQGLRETQYF.

The chain has TRBV5-4 and TRBJ1-1; weak D call: TRBD1 (5 bases). V lost 0 bases and J lost 3, with 9 bases in between. The CDR3 consists of 14 residues. Germline V gene data show CDR1 as SGHNT and CDR2 as YYREEE (reference sequence). This CDR3 is CASSLGQIYTEAFF. DNA for the CDR3: TGTGCCAGCAGCTTGGGACAGATATACACTGAAGCTTTCTTT.

The rearrangement links TRBV2 to TRBJ2-7; D remains unclear. The CDR3 length is 11 residues. Germline V gene lookup returns CDR1 SNHLY and CDR2 FYNNEI. The V gene lost 7 bases and the J gene lost 2 bases, with 6 bases spanning the gap. CDR3 nucleotide sequence: TGTGCCAGCACTACTACCTACGAGCAGTACTTC. Protein sequence: CASTTTYEQYF.

Written as DNA, the CDR3 is TGTGCCAGCTCACCATTACCGAAGCCTAGCGGAAGCACAGATACGCAGTATTTT. Protein product: CASSPLPKPSGSTDTQYF. The V gene is TRBV18, the J gene TRBJ2-3, with TRBD2 identical over 7 bases. The CDR3 covers 18 residues. V was pared by 2 bases and J by 0 bases, with 11 bases of the junction left unmatched. The germline V gene has CDR1 KGHSH and CDR2 LQKENI.

This chain links TRBV19 with TRBJ1-4; 8 bases map to TRBD1. The germline gives CDR1 LNHDA, CDR2 SQIVND (reference sequence). This CDR3 region has 15 residues. Germline trimming cut 5 bases from V and 8 bases from J; bases unmatched to any gene: 10. In DNA form, the CDR3 reads TGTGCCAGTAGTCTTGTTGACAGGGGAGGAGAAAAACTGTTTTTT. Translating it yields CASSLVDRGGEKLFF.

The chain employs TRBV5-1 and TRBJ1-2; tentative D call: TRBD1 (5 bases). CDR1 and CDR2 (germline): SGHRS, YFSETQ. The CDR3 contains 13 residues. V dropped 8 bases and J dropped 1 base, with 12 bases sitting between them. The chain's CDR3 is CASQGGNNYGYTF. As DNA, the CDR3 is TGCGCCAGTCAGGGTGGCAATAACTATGGCTACACCTTC.

V gene TRBV19 combines with J gene TRBJ2-7; a weak D match, TRBD1 (6 bases). Germline values: CDR1 LNHDA, CDR2 SQIVND (reference sequence). The ends were cut back, 4 bases at V and 2 bases at J, with 15 bases in the middle. This CDR3 is 15 amino acids long. CDR3: CASSSFVQGPYEQYF. The DNA of the CDR3 is TGTGCCAGTAGTAGTTTCGTTCAGGGGCCCTACGAGCAGTACTTC.

Only a few counts were recorded for this clone. The chain carries TRBV5-1 and TRBJ2-7, with 7 bases that match TRBD2. Trimming at V came to 0 bases and at J to 2 bases, leaving 8 bases not matched to a gene. Germline values: CDR1 SGHRS, CDR2 YFSETQ. This CDR3 is 16 amino acids long. As DNA, the CDR3 is TGCGCCAGCAGCTTGGGGGAGGGGTTAGCGGCCTACGAGCAGTACTTC. Translation: CASSLGEGLAAYEQYF.

The V call is TRBV14, the J call TRBJ2-1; 7 nucleotides line up with TRBD2. This CDR3 has 16 amino acids. CDR1 is SGHDN and CDR2 is FVKESK in the germline V gene. V lost 6 bases and J lost 0; bases outside the gene matches: 8. The CDR3 loop is CASSIGAGRSYNEQFF. The CDR3 nucleotides read TGTGCCAGCAGTATCGGAGCGGGGCGCTCCTACAATGAGCAGTTCTTC. Combining the CDR3 with reference TRBV14 and TRBJ2-1 gives the whole variable domain EAGVTQFPSHSVIEKGQTVTLRCDPISGHDNLYWYRRVMGKEIKFLLHFVKESKQDESGMPNNRFLAERTGGTYSTLKVQPAELEDSGVYFCASSIGAGRSYNEQFFGPGTRLTVL.

The V and J genes are TRBV27 and TRBJ2-5; weak D call: TRBD1 (6 bases). The CDR3 extends over 15 amino acids. Germline values: CDR1 MNHEY, CDR2 SMNVEV (reference sequence). Trimming left V 6 bases short and J 1 base short, with 15 bases between. Here the CDR3 DNA reads TGTGCCAGCAGAAAACAGGGTGAGCCCCAAGAGACCCAGTACTTC. This gives the protein CASRKQGEPQETQYF.

V usage is TRBV24-1 and J usage is TRBJ2-2; the D is unclear. Trimming took off 4 bases at V and 6 bases at J, with 5 bases between the two ends. CDR1 is KGHDR and CDR2 is SFDVKD in the germline V gene. The CDR3 sequence is 12 residues long. The CDR3 nucleotides read TGTGCCACCAGTGACCTATCCGGGGAGCTGTTTTTT. Encoded protein: CATSDLSGELFF.

J is TRBJ2-7 and V is TRBV5-1, with 7 bases matching TRBD1. Losses at the gene ends were 3 bases for V and 2 bases for J; bases not matched to a gene: 8. The CDR3 sequence is 15 residues long. Germline-derived CDR1 and CDR2 are SGHRS and YFSETQ. The CDR3 is CASSWDPGQPYEQYF. CDR3 nucleotide sequence: TGCGCCAGCAGCTGGGATCCGGGACAGCCCTACGAGCAGTACTTC. The variable domain in full, completed from reference TRBV5-1 and TRBJ2-7, reads KAGVTQTPRYLIKTRGQQVTLSCSPISGHRSVSWYQQTPGQGLQFLFEYFSETQRNKGNFPGRFSGRQFSNSRSEMNVSTLELGDSALYLCASSWDPGQPYEQYFGPGTRLTVT.

This clone was seen only a few times. The chain has TRBV12-5 and TRBJ1-2; 10 nucleotides agree with TRBD1. Germline loops: CDR1 LGHNT, CDR2 FRNRAP. This CDR3 region has 14 residues. V lost 5 bases to trimming and J lost 8 bases; unmatched junction nucleotides: 8. DNA of the CDR3: TGTGCTAGTGGTCAAGGACAGGGGGTACAGGGCTACACCTTC. The encoded protein is CASGQGQGVQGYTF.

The V call is TRBV9, the J call TRBJ2-7, with D maybe TRBD1 (7 bases). Germline CDR1 and CDR2: SGDLS and YYNGEE. The V end lost 4 bases, the J end lost 2 bases, and 13 bases lay between the germline ends. The CDR3 covers 14 residues. CDR3 coding DNA: TGTGCCAGCAGCCCAGGGGGGACAGCCTACGAGCAGTACTTC. It codes for CASSPGGTAYEQYF.

V is TRBV5-4 and J is TRBJ2-5; the match to TRBD2 covers 7 bases. Trimming cost V 4 bases and J 5 bases; bases outside gene matches: 14. The CDR3 has 16 residues. From germline, CDR1 is SGHNT and CDR2 YYREEE (reference sequence). The chain's CDR3 is CASSLGLGGIGETQYF. In nucleotides, the CDR3 is TGTGCCAGCAGCCTCGGGTTGGGGGGGATAGGCGAGACCCAGTACTTC.

This rearrangement joins TRBV18 to TRBJ1-2, with 10 positions matching TRBD1. This CDR3 region has 18 residues. CDR1 is KGHSH, CDR2 LQKENI, per germline. The ends lost 3 bases at V and 7 bases at J; junction bases unmatched: 17. CDR3 loop: CASSPLGQGDGEKSGYTF. The CDR3 nucleotides read TGTGCCAGCTCACCGCTCGGACAGGGGGACGGTGAAAAAAGTGGCTACACCTTC.

To note about this clone: This sample includes further DNA sequences coding for the same CDR3. The V and J genes are TRBV28 and TRBJ1-2; tentative D call: TRBD1 (6 bases). Germline V CDR1 and CDR2: MDHEN, SYDVKM. V lost 4 bases and J 4 bases, leaving 7 bases between the germline ends. CDR3 length: 12 amino acids. CDR3 residues: CASSSRGYGYTF. In DNA form, the CDR3 reads TGTGCCAGCAGTTCCAGGGGCTATGGCTACACCTTC.

The rearrangement uses TRBV5-6 and TRBJ2-7; TRBD2 matches at 11 bases. Trimming removed 3 bases from V and 1 base from J; junction bases left unmatched: 6. The CDR3 length is 16 residues. CDR1 is SGHDT, CDR2 YYEEEE, per germline. CDR3 protein: CASSSRSGRGSYEQYF. The CDR3 nucleotides are TGTGCCAGCAGCTCCCGTAGCGGGAGGGGATCCTACGAGCAGTACTTC.

The CDR3 DNA follows: TGTGCCAGCAGCAAACGAACAGGGAAAACTGAAGCTTTCTTT. As protein: CASSKRTGKTEAFF. This chain uses TRBV9 with TRBJ1-1; D possibly corresponds to TRBD1 (6 bases). The CDR3 has 14 amino acids. Germline V lookup: CDR1 SGDLS, CDR2 YYNGEE. The germline V and J ends were trimmed by 4 bases and 5 bases, with 15 bases remaining between them.

This chain links TRBV3-1 (or the pseudogene TRBV3-2) with TRBJ1-3, with 8 bases that match TRBD1. CDR3 length equals 16 residues. Trimming cost V 1 base and J 7 bases; bases outside gene matches: 9. Germline assignment: CDR1 LGHDT and CDR2 YNNKEL (reference sequence). The chain's CDR3 is CASSQGKDRGLNTIYF. The CDR3 DNA reads as TGTGCCAGCAGCCAAGGAAAAGACAGGGGCCTGAACACCATATATTTT.

This clone was seen a handful of times. This chain links TRBV7-2 with TRBJ1-2; D perhaps matches TRBD1 (5 bases). CDR1 SGHTA and CDR2 FQGNSA come from the germline V gene. The CDR3 has 13 residues. V lost 6 bases and J lost 3, with 11 bases in between. CDR3 in amino acids: CASSPPTDYGYTF. The CDR3 nucleotides read TGTGCCAGCAGTCCACCGACAGACTATGGCTACACCTTC. Full variable domain (remainder filled in from reference TRBV7-2 and TRBJ1-2): GAGVSQSPSNKVTEKGKDVELRCDPISGHTALYWYRQSLGQGLEFLIYFQGNSAPDKSGLPSDRFSAERTGGSVSTLTIQRTQQEDSAVYLCASSPPTDYGYTFGSGTRLTVV.

In this sample, this clone turned up once. This sequence joins TRBV6-6 and TRBJ2-7, with 12 nucleotides matching TRBD2. The CDR3 covers 15 residues. Trimming removed 2 bases from V and 4 bases from J; junction bases left unmatched: 3. CDR1 is MNHNY, CDR2 SVGAGI, per germline (reference sequence). The CDR3 loop reads CASSYGTSGPYEQYF. The CDR3 DNA is TGTGCCAGCAGTTACGGGACTAGCGGGCCTTACGAGCAGTACTTC.

The rearrangement links TRBV5-4 to TRBJ2-2, with D maybe TRBD2 (6 bases). Trimming took 4 bases from V and 8 from J, leaving 18 bases between them. Looked up from germline, CDR1 is SGHNT and CDR2 is YYREEE (reference sequence). The CDR3 loop spans 15 amino acids. In DNA, the CDR3 is TGTGCCAGCAGCCCCCGCGGGTACCGGGGGGGGGAGCTGTTTTTT. It specifies CASSPRGYRGGELFF.

This clone was observed a handful of times. The chain employs TRBV5-1 and TRBJ2-3; the match to TRBD2 covers 12 bases. Unmatched junction bases numbered 14, after V lost 7 bases and J lost 5 bases. The CDR3 totals 17 residues. Germline assignment: CDR1 SGHRS and CDR2 YFSETQ. CDR3 sequence: CASRTSGAARAQDTQYF. The CDR3 DNA sequence: TGCGCCAGCCGGACTAGCGGGGCGGCTCGGGCCCAAGATACGCAGTATTTT.